The rows below give T cell receptor beta chains drawn from one sample of a study of OX40 agonist ivuxolimab in advanced cancers. The data were produced by immunoSEQ multiplex PCR, yet TCRdb's version contains in-frame clones alone and is incomplete. The sample has 74,000 or so clones, 85% to 95% seen once. Material: CD4+ or CD8+ T cells sorted from blood, obtained in a trial of the OX40 agonist ivuxolimab. The source of these receptors is an adult with an advanced solid tumor such as melanoma, head and neck, liver or kidney cancer. CDR3s include the opening cysteine and the closing phenylalanine or tryptophan. A D gene is named only where the DNA matches it firmly. Clone size is given for some rows only: seen once, a few or many times, or a class if the clone is expanded.

clone size: once; J gene: TRBJ1-4; D gene: .; V gene: TRBV7-9; CDR3 length: 12; CDR3 protein: CASSSEGLALFF; CDR3 DNA: TGTGCCAGCAGCTCGGAGGGTCTCGCACTGTTTTTT
clone size: .; J gene: TRBJ2-6; D gene: .; V gene: TRBV5-1; CDR3 length: 18; CDR3 protein: CASSYPGQPSSGANVLTF; CDR3 DNA: TGCGCCAGCAGTTACCCCGGACAGCCTTCCTCTGGGGCCAACGTCCTGACTTTC
clone size: .; J gene: TRBJ1-1; D gene: .; V gene: TRBV2; CDR3 length: 13; CDR3 protein: CASSGPSRTEAFF; CDR3 DNA: TGTGCCAGCAGTGGCCCATCGAGGACTGAAGCTTTCTTT
clone size: .; J gene: TRBJ2-2; D gene: .; V gene: TRBV5-1; CDR3 length: 15; CDR3 protein: CASSWGGQDTGELFF; CDR3 DNA: TGCGCCAGCAGCTGGGGGGGACAGGACACCGGGGAGCTGTTTTTT
clone size: once; J gene: TRBJ2-1; D gene: TRBD2; V gene: TRBV5-1; CDR3 length: 16; CDR3 protein: CASSLGLAGVYNEQFF; CDR3 DNA: TGCGCCAGCAGCTTGGGCCTAGCGGGAGTATACAATGAGCAGTTCTTC
clone size: .; J gene: TRBJ2-7; D gene: TRBD1; V gene: TRBV12-5; CDR3 length: 16; CDR3 protein: CASAPGGDRGPYEQYF; CDR3 DNA: TGTGCTAGTGCCCCGGGGGGGGACAGGGGGCCGTACGAGCAGTACTTC
clone size: .; J gene: TRBJ1-1; D gene: .; V gene: TRBV10-3; CDR3 length: 17; CDR3 protein: CAISESEVGTGNTEAFF; CDR3 DNA: TGTGCCATCAGTGAGTCGGAGGTTGGGACGGGGAACACTGAAGCTTTCTTT
clone size: .; J gene: TRBJ1-5; D gene: .; V gene: TRBV15; CDR3 length: 15; CDR3 protein: CATSSSPTGVQPQHF; CDR3 DNA: TGTGCCACCAGCAGCTCTCCCACGGGAGTGCAGCCCCAGCATTTT
clone size: .; J gene: TRBJ1-6; D gene: TRBD1; V gene: TRBV4-1; CDR3 length: 16; CDR3 protein: CASSQRAGTDNSPLHF; CDR3 DNA: TGCGCCAGCAGCCAGAGAGCCGGGACAGATAATTCACCCCTCCACTTT
clone size: few; J gene: TRBJ2-7; D gene: TRBD1; V gene: TRBV7-9; CDR3 length: 15; CDR3 protein: CASSSTGTGGYEQYF; CDR3 DNA: TGTGCCAGCAGCTCTACCGGGACAGGGGGTTACGAGCAGTACTTC
clone size: .; J gene: TRBJ2-5; D gene: .; V gene: TRBV11-2; CDR3 length: 13; CDR3 protein: CASSYDSQETQYF; CDR3 DNA: TGTGCCAGCAGTTACGACAGTCAAGAGACCCAGTACTTC
clone size: .; J gene: TRBJ2-1; D gene: .; V gene: TRBV4-2; CDR3 length: 12; CDR3 protein: CASTGSYNEQFF; CDR3 DNA: TGTGCCAGCACCGGCTCCTACAATGAGCAGTTCTTC
clone size: .; J gene: TRBJ1-2; D gene: .; V gene: TRBV28; CDR3 length: 12; CDR3 protein: CASLVGNYGYTF; CDR3 DNA: TGTGCCAGCCTTGTTGGGAACTATGGCTACACCTTC
clone size: .; J gene: TRBJ2-7; D gene: .; V gene: TRBV27; CDR3 length: 11; CDR3 protein: CAFLSHYEQYF; CDR3 DNA: TGTGCCTTCCTTAGCCACTACGAGCAGTACTTC
clone size: .; J gene: TRBJ2-7; D gene: .; V gene: TRBV7-9; CDR3 length: 13; CDR3 protein: CASNRQMDYEQYF; CDR3 DNA: TGTGCCAGCAACCGTCAGATGGACTACGAGCAGTACTTC
clone size: .; J gene: TRBJ1-2; D gene: TRBD1; V gene: TRBV18; CDR3 length: 15; CDR3 protein: CASSPAGGRGLSYTF; CDR3 DNA: TGTGCCAGCTCACCAGCAGGGGGCCGTGGTTTGAGCTACACCTTC
clone size: once; J gene: TRBJ1-5; D gene: TRBD1; V gene: TRBV5-4; CDR3 length: 16; CDR3 protein: CASSLGGTGGNQPQHF; CDR3 DNA: TGTGCCAGCAGCTTGGGGGGGACAGGGGGCAATCAGCCCCAGCATTTT